This TCR beta chain was obtained from a study of patients and donors after allogeneic stem cell transplantation (dated by TCRdb to between 2020 and 2021). Note on this clonotype: Its target antigen remains unknown. No qualities accompany the bases; no much larger clone lies one base away.

Based on the germline V gene, the CDR1 and CDR2 sequences are SGHTA and FQGNSA. Cut back by 5 bases and 8 bases, the V and J ends lie 18 bases apart. Including the terminal cysteine and phenylalanine, the CDR3 comprises 14 residues. The sequence is cut down to CDR3 DNA, 42 bases in frame from base 1. Receptor amplification or capture employed RT-PCR. TCRdb shows the sequencer as NextSeq 550. Using fastp at Q25 and MiXCR, TCRdb reprocessed the public reads and kept productive beta chains. For every CDR3 protein sequence, its rows merge into one entry that carries the most common genes and DNA. This sample has some 92,000 distinct CDR3 sequences in its table, and 40% to 60% of those were observed once. In total, the top ten clones hold roughly 64% of the sample.

This TCR came from a human donor who was either an allogeneic HSCT recipient or a stem cell or donor lymphocyte infusion donor (not recorded which). It is not recorded whose cells these are; they may come from a transplant donor. The sequenced material came from blood, either unsorted or a sorted T cell fraction (not recorded which). Recombination linked TRBV7-2 to TRBJ1-1; the D gene lacks a confident call. The DNA is TGTGCCAGCAGCGCCCGACGAGGAACAGCCGAAGCTTTCTTT. This translates into CASSARRGTAEAFF.